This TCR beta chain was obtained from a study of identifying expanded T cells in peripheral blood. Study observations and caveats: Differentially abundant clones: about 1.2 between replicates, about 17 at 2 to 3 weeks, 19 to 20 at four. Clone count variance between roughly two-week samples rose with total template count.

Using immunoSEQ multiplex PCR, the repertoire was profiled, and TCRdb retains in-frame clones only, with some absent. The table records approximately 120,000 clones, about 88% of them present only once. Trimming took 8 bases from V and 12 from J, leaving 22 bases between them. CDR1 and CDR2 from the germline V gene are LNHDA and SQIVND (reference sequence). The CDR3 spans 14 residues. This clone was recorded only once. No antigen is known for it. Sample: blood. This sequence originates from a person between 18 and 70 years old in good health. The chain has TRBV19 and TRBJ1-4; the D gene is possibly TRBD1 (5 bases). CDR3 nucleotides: TGTGCCAGTGGACACCCTTGGGCTTCGTGGGAACTGTTTTTT. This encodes CASGHPWASWELFF.